The 20 T cell receptor beta chains listed next were all sequenced from one sample in a study of CD8 T cells in Susac syndrome. cDNA came from roughly 0.47 to 1 ug RNA primed by random hexamers. TCRdb reprocessed the immunoSEQ multiplex PCR reads with MiXCR, giving one entry per CDR3 protein. Of approximately 180,000 distinct CDR3 sequences listed, about 91% were seen once; the top ten hold 0.087%. Input material: CD4+ T cells from PBMCs. The origin of the receptors is a human donor with Susac syndrome.

V gene TRBV24-1 combines with J gene TRBJ2-1, with 12 bases identical to TRBD1. This CDR3 comprises 19 residues. Looked up from germline, CDR1 is KGHDR and CDR2 is SFDVKD. V shed 3 bases, J shed 0 bases, and the junction held 8 bases outside the gene matches. The CDR3 DNA reads TGTGCCACCAGTGATCCCGGGACAGGGGGCCTTAGCTCCTACAATGAGCAGTTCTTC. Amino acids: CATSDPGTGGLSSYNEQFF.

The chain has TRBV6-5 and TRBJ1-2, with 9 bases aligning to TRBD1. V lost 0 bases to trimming and J lost 8 bases; unmatched junction nucleotides: 10. Germline CDR1 reads MNHEY; CDR2 reads SVGAGI. There are 16 residues in the CDR3. The CDR3 DNA sequence: TGTGCCAGCAGTTACTCGGAATTCGGACAGGGGCGCGGCTACACCTTC. Translated: CASSYSEFGQGRGYTF.

This rearrangement joins TRBV3-1 to TRBJ1-4; perhaps TRBD1 as D (5 bases). Germline assignment: CDR1 LGHDT and CDR2 YNNKEL (reference sequence). Trimming took 5 bases from V and 4 from J, leaving 11 bases between them. The CDR3 is 14 amino acids. CDR3 loop: CASSLGAYNEKLFF. CDR3 sequence (DNA): TGTGCCAGCAGCTTAGGGGCCTATAATGAAAAACTGTTTTTT.

V gene TRBV29-1 combines with J gene TRBJ2-5, with D perhaps being TRBD1 or TRBD2 (5 bases each). Trimming shortened V by 6 bases and J by 2 bases, and 16 bases separated the two germline ends. CDR1 is SQVTM, CDR2 ANQGSEA, per germline. This CDR3 contains 14 residues. This CDR3 reads CSVGEWERQETQYF. In DNA form, the CDR3 reads TGCAGCGTGGGGGAATGGGAGCGTCAAGAGACCCAGTACTTC.

V is TRBV2 and J is TRBJ1-1; 12 bases line up with TRBD1. V dropped 7 bases and J dropped 6; count of bases not matched to a gene: 6. The CDR3 length is 14 residues. Germline V lookup: CDR1 SNHLY, CDR2 FYNNEI. The CDR3 loop reads CASNSGTGGPEAFF. CDR3 nucleotides: TGTGCCAGCAATTCCGGGACAGGGGGCCCTGAAGCTTTCTTT.

CDR3 sequence (DNA): TGTGCCAGTAGGCAGACAGGGGGCCATGGCTACACCTTC. Its translation: CASRQTGGHGYTF. The gene calls are TRBV19 and TRBJ1-2; TRBD1 agrees at 10 bases. The germline CDR1 and CDR2 sequences are LNHDA and SQIVND (reference sequence). The CDR3 consists of 13 residues. Trimming cost V 6 bases and J 6 bases; bases outside gene matches: 4.

The chain combines TRBV20-1 with TRBJ2-5, with 13 bases matching TRBD2. Germline V gene data show CDR1 as DFQATT and CDR2 as SNEGSKA (reference sequence). The CDR3 extends over 16 amino acids. V was clipped by 6 bases and J by 5 bases; unmatched bases: 12. The chain's CDR3 is CSAPEMGTSGKETQYF. The CDR3 DNA reads TGCAGTGCCCCCGAGATGGGGACTAGCGGGAAGGAGACCCAGTACTTC.

This clonotype was found once. The chain joins TRBV27 to TRBJ2-1; D possibly corresponds to TRBD2 (6 bases). The germline V gene encodes CDR1 MNHEY and CDR2 SMNVEV (reference sequence). The CDR3 totals 14 residues. Trimming left V 7 bases short and J 6 bases short, with 16 bases between. CDR3 amino acids: CASKGSYSGNEQFF. Written as DNA, the CDR3 is TGTGCCAGCAAGGGTAGCTATAGCGGCAATGAGCAGTTCTTC.

This sequence joins TRBV20-1 and TRBJ2-7; D unresolved. The V and J ends lost 7 bases and 9 bases respectively, with 19 bases between them. The CDR3 has 12 residues. Germline V lookup: CDR1 DFQATT, CDR2 SNEGSKA (reference sequence). CDR3 loop: CSVPSASGGQYF. The CDR3 coding sequence is TGCAGTGTCCCATCGGCTTCGGGCGGGCAGTACTTC.

The chain has TRBV18 and TRBJ2-1; the D is unclear. The CDR3 totals 12 residues. Trimming left V 4 bases short and J 6 bases short, with 7 bases between. Germline V gene lookup returns CDR1 KGHSH and CDR2 LQKENI. In DNA, the CDR3 is TGTGCCAGCTCACTAGAGAGCAATGAGCAGTTCTTC. Its translation: CASSLESNEQFF. Full variable domain (remainder filled in from reference TRBV18 and TRBJ2-1): NAGVMQNPRHLVRRRGQEARLRCSPMKGHSHVYWYRQLPEEGLKFMVYLQKENIIDESGMPKERFSAEFPKEGPSILRIQQVVRGDSAAYFCASSLESNEQFFGPGTRLTVL.

The rearrangement uses TRBV10-3 and TRBJ2-1, with a tentative D call TRBD1 (5 bases). The germline CDR1 and CDR2 sequences are ENHRY and SYGVKD. The V gene lost 3 bases and the J gene lost 4 bases, with 7 bases spanning the gap. The CDR3 extends over 13 amino acids. The CDR3 sequence: CAISDRQYNEQFF. The DNA for the CDR3 is TGTGCCATCAGTGACCGACAGTACAATGAGCAGTTCTTC.

Details on this clonotype: The junction departs from the called germline gene at one end, perhaps through a read error. CDR3 loop: CASRSSENTIYF. CDR3 sequence (DNA): TGTGCCAGCAGGAGCTCTGAAAACACCATATATTTT. The rearrangement links TRBV7-9 to TRBJ1-3; D remains ambiguous. The CDR3 runs to 12 residues. Germline V gene data show CDR1 as SEHNR and CDR2 as FQNEAQ (reference sequence).

The table lists this clonotype with a count of one. This chain connects TRBV21-1 to TRBJ2-7; TRBD1, the table's D call, was not compared with the DNA. TRBV21-1 is shown as a pseudogene. The CDR3 is 14 amino acids. CDR3 nucleotides: TGTGCCAGCAGCAAAGAGGGGTTCTCCTACGAGCAGTACTTC. Translating it yields CASSKEGFSYEQYF.

The chain employs TRBV7-2 and TRBJ1-5, with 7 bases fitting TRBD1. The J segment lost 4 bases and the V segment lost 5 bases, leaving 5 bases of the junction unmatched. The CDR3 runs to 14 residues. Per the germline V gene, CDR1 is SGHTA and CDR2 is FQGNSA. The CDR3 loop reads CASSDRVGNQPQHF. The CDR3 nucleotides are TGTGCCAGCAGCGACAGGGTGGGGAATCAGCCCCAGCATTTT.

The CDR3 sequence is CASSLLGANYGYTF. CDR3 nucleotides: TGTGCCAGCAGTTTGTTAGGAGCTAACTATGGCTACACCTTC. The rearrangement links TRBV28 to TRBJ1-2, with D unresolved. The CDR3 runs 14 residues. Germline loops: CDR1 MDHEN, CDR2 SYDVKM. V lost 3 bases and J 0 bases, leaving 8 bases between the germline ends.

J is TRBJ2-2 and V is TRBV4-1; 8 bases match TRBD2. CDR3 length equals 18 residues. Germline V gene data show CDR1 as MGHRA and CDR2 as YSYEKL. Trimming took 2 bases from V and 6 from J; bases not matched to a gene: 14. For the CDR3, the DNA is TGCGCCAGCAGCCAACTACCGGGACTAGGGGTGAGGGCCGGGGAGCTGTTTTTT. This codes for CASSQLPGLGVRAGELFF.

The rearrangement uses TRBV20-1 and TRBJ1-5, with a possible D match to TRBD1 (5 bases). Germline CDR1 is DFQATT and CDR2 is SNEGSKA (reference sequence). The V end lost 0 bases, the J end lost 5 bases, and 11 bases lay between the germline ends. This CDR3 is built from 14 residues. The CDR3 reads CSARDGGRDQPQHF. The CDR3 coding sequence is TGCAGTGCTAGAGATGGTGGCAGGGATCAGCCCCAGCATTTT.

The J gene is TRBJ2-1, the V gene TRBV3-1; 14 bases align to TRBD2. V shed 0 bases and J 7 bases; nucleotides not matched to a gene: 5. Germline V CDR1 and CDR2: LGHDT, YNNKEL (reference sequence). This CDR3 is 17 amino acids long. CDR3 protein: CASSQDLGLAGDNEQFF. The CDR3, as DNA: TGTGCCAGCAGCCAAGATCTGGGACTAGCGGGAGATAATGAGCAGTTCTTC.

The J gene is TRBJ2-6, the V gene TRBV7-3, with D hard to call. Trimming removed 1 base from V and 2 bases from J, with 15 bases in between. The CDR3 contains 18 residues. The germline V gene encodes CDR1 SGHTA and CDR2 FQGTGA. CDR3 DNA sequence: TGTGCCAGCAGCTTAAGGGGTGCCCCATTAACTGGGGCCAACGTCCTGACTTTC. It codes for CASSLRGAPLTGANVLTF.

The chain couples TRBV2 to TRBJ2-1; tentative D call: TRBD2 (6 bases). The CDR3 covers 15 residues. Trimming pared 3 bases from V and 5 bases from J, leaving 14 bases between. CDR1 is SNHLY, CDR2 FYNNEI, per germline. The CDR3 sequence: CASSDVGGRNNEQFF. DNA of the CDR3: TGTGCCAGCAGTGATGTTGGAGGGAGAAACAATGAGCAGTTCTTC.